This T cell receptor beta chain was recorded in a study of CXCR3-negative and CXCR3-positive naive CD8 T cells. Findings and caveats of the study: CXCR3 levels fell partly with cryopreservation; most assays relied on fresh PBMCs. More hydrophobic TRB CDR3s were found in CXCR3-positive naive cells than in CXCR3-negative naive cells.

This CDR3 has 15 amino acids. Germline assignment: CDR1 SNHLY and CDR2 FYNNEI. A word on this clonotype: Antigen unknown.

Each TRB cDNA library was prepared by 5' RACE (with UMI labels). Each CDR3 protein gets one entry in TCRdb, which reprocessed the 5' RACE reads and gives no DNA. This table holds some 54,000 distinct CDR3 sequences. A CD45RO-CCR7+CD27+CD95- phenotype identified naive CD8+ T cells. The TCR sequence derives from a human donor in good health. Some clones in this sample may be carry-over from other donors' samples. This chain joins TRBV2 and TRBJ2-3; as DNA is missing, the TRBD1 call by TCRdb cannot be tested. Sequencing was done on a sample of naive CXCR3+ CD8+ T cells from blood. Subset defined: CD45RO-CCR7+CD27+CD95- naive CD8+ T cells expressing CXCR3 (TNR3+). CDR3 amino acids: CASSELLTATDTQYF.